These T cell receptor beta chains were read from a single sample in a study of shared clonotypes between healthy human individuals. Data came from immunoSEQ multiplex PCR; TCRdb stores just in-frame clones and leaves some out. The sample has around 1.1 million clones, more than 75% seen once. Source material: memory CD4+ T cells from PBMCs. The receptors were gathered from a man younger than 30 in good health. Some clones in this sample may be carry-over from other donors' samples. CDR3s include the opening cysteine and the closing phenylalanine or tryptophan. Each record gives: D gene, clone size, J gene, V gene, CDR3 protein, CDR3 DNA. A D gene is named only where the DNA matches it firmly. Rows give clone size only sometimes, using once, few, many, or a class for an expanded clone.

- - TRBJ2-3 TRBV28 CASSFGRGFRDTQYF TGTGCCAGCAGTTTCGGTCGGGGGTTTAGGGATACGCAGTATTTT
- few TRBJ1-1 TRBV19 CASSASRVNTEAFF TGTGCCAGTAGTGCGTCCAGGGTGAACACTGAAGCTTTCTTT
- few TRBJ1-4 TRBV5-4 CASSWDNEKLFF TGTGCCAGCAGCTGGGACAACGAAAAACTGTTTTTT
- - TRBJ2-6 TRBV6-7 CASSSVTLQSRANVLTF TGTGCCAGCAGTTCTGTCACGTTACAAAGTCGGGCCAACGTCCTGACTTTC
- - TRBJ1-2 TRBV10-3 CAIRDTANYGYTF TGTGCCATCAGGGACACCGCTAACTATGGCTACACCTTC
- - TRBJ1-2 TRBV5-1 CASSLLGTNYGYTF TGCGCCAGCAGCTTGCTAGGGACTAACTATGGCTACACCTTC
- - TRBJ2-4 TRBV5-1 CASTRTGTSGDIQYF TGCGCCAGCACTCGAACCGGGACGAGTGGGGACATTCAGTACTTC
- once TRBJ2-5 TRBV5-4 CASSLTGTQETQYF TGTGCCAGCAGCTTGACAGGTACCCAAGAGACCCAGTACTTC
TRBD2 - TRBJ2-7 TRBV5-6 CASSFTFQLAGGPYEQYF TGTGCCAGCAGCTTTACCTTCCAACTAGCGGGAGGTCCCTACGAGCAGTACTTC
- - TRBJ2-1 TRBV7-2 CASSLDGGGNEQFF TGTGCCAGCAGCTTAGATGGAGGGGGCAATGAGCAGTTCTTC
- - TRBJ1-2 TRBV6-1 CASSGTAANYGYTF TGTGCCAGCAGCGGGACGGCCGCTAACTATGGCTACACCTTC
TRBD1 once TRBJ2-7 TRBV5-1 CASSLWTGRSLEQYF TGCGCCAGCAGCCTCTGGACAGGGCGGTCTCTGGAGCAGTACTTC
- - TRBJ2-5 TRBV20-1 CSALAKETQYF TGCAGTGCCTTGGCTAAAGAGACCCAGTACTTC
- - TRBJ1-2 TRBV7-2 CASSFAGGAIGYGYTF TGTGCCAGCAGCTTCGCGGGCGGTGCCATAGGGTATGGCTACACCTTC
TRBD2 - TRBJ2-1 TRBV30 CAWTEGGLAGLSEQFF TGTGCCTGGACCGAGGGTGGACTAGCGGGACTTTCTGAGCAGTTCTTC
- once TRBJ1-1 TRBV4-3 CASSQDPGYWVEAFF TGCGCCAGCAGCCAAGATCCGGGTTATTGGGTTGAAGCTTTCTTT
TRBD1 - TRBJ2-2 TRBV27 CASSLRTGVGTGELFF TGTGCCAGCAGTCTACGGACAGGGGTGGGCACCGGGGAGCTGTTTTTT
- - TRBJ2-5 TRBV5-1 CASTSRPGQETQYF TGCGCCAGCACCTCCCGGCCGGGCCAAGAGACCCAGTACTTC
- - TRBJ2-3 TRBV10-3 CAISVGGEGRDTQYF TGTGCCATCAGTGTAGGAGGAGAGGGCCGTGATACGCAGTATTTT
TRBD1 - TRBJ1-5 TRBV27 CASRSGQTNQPQHF TGTGCCAGCAGATCGGGACAGACCAATCAGCCCCAGCATTTT
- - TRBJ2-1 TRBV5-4 CASSLRSSYNEQFF TGTGCCAGCAGCTTGCGGTCCTCCTACAATGAGCAGTTCTTC
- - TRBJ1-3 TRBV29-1 CSVAGLLSGNTIYF TGCAGCGTTGCCGGTCTTCTCTCTGGAAACACCATATATTTT
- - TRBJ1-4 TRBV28 CASSFTAVNEKLFF TGTGCCAGCAGTTTCACGGCGGTCAATGAAAAACTGTTTTTT
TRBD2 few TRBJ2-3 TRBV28 CASSLRGTSGRSTDTQYF TGTGCCAGCAGTCTACGCGGGACTAGCGGGAGAAGCACAGATACGCAGTATTTT
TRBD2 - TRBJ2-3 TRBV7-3 CASSDSSGGNTQYF TGTGCCAGCAGCGATTCTAGCGGAGGAAATACGCAGTATTTT
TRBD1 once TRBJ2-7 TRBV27 CASSFRTGAEQYF TGTGCCAGCAGTTTTCGGACAGGCGCCGAGCAGTACTTC
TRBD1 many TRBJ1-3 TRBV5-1 CASSLFRDDLGTGLGNTIYF TGCGCCAGCAGCTTGTTCCGGGATGACTTGGGGACAGGGCTTGGAAACACCATATATTTT
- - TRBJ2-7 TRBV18 CASSPRGDSYKQYF TGTGCCAGCTCACCACGAGGGGACTCCTACAAGCAGTACTTC
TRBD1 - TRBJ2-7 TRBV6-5 CASSQPGQSREQYF TGTGCCAGCAGTCAACCGGGACAGAGTCGCGAGCAGTACTTC
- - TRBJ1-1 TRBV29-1 CSVEVAGFFLNTEAFF TGCAGCGTTGAAGTTGCAGGTTTCTTCCTGAACACTGAAGCTTTCTTT
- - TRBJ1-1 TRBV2 CASSEARKGNAEAFF TGTGCCAGCAGTGAAGCGCGTAAGGGGAATGCTGAAGCTTTCTTT
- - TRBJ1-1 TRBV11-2 CASSSGPFTEAFF TGTGCCAGCAGCTCTGGACCGTTCACTGAAGCTTTCTTT
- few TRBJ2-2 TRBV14 CASSLGVTGELFF TGTGCCAGCTCCTTGGGTGTCACCGGGGAGCTGTTTTTT
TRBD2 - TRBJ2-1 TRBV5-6 CASSLRVSGRGIAYNEQFF TGTGCCAGCAGCTTACGGGTTAGCGGGAGAGGGATAGCCTACAATGAGCAGTTCTTC
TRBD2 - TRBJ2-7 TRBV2 CASSGGRAGYEQYF TGTGCCAGCAGTGGCGGGAGGGCCGGGTACGAGCAGTACTTC
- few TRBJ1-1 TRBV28 CASQGLNTEAFF TGTGCCAGTCAGGGGTTGAACACTGAAGCTTTCTTT
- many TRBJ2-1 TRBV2 CASSDIEQFF TGTGCCAGCAGTGATATTGAGCAGTTCTTC
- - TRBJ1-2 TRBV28 CASSFRSAPSYGYTF TGTGCCAGCAGTTTCAGGTCAGCTCCTTCCTATGGCTACACCTTC
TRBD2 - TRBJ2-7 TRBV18 CASSPSGGRSYEQYF TGTGCCAGCTCACCGTCGGGGGGGAGATCCTACGAGCAGTACTTC
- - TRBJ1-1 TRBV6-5 CASSYEVSTEAFF TGTGCCAGCAGTTATGAGGTGTCCACTGAAGCTTTCTTT
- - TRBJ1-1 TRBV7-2 CASSLGGLGRTEAFF TGTGCCAGCAGCTTAGGAGGGTTGGGTAGAACTGAAGCTTTCTTT
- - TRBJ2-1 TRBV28 CASSPLGANRVVLQFF TGTGCCAGCAGCCCCCTGGGGGCTAACCGTGTAGTATTGCAGTTCTTC
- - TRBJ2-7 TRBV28 CASSPWVGSYEQYF TGTGCCAGCAGCCCGTGGGTGGGCTCCTACGAGCAGTACTTC
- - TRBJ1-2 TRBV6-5 CASSAATDYGYTF TGTGCCAGCAGTGCAGCGACAGACTATGGCTACACCTTC
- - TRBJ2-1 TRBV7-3 CASSLTGDFYNEQFF TGTGCCAGCAGCTTAACGGGGGACTTTTACAATGAGCAGTTCTTC
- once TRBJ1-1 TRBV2 CASSGQPSNTEAFF TGTGCCAGCAGTGGACAACCTTCGAACACTGAAGCTTTCTTT
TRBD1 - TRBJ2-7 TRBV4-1 CASSQFATGGRKYEQYF TGCGCCAGCAGCCAATTTGCCACAGGGGGGCGTAAATACGAGCAGTACTTC
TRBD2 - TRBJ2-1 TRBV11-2 CASSRLLAGGRNEQFF TGTGCCAGCAGCCGCTTACTAGCGGGAGGGAGAAATGAGCAGTTCTTC
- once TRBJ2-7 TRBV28 CAVGPPREQYF TGTGCCGTCGGGCCGCCGAGGGAGCAGTACTTC
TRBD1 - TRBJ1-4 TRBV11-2 CASSGQGANEKLFF TGTGCCAGCAGCGGACAGGGAGCTAATGAAAAACTGTTTTTT
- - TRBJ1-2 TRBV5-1 CASSLAADYGYTF TGCGCCAGCAGCTTAGCAGCCGACTATGGCTACACCTTC
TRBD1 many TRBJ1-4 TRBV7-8 CASSYRTGAPGLFF TGTGCCAGCAGCTACAGGACAGGGGCCCCAGGACTGTTTTTT
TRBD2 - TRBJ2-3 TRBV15 CATSTSGTDTDTQYF TGTGCCACCAGCACTAGCGGGACCGACACAGATACGCAGTATTTT